Only one count was recorded for the clone carrying this T cell receptor (beta chain). Its antigen is not known. Use of 60 Vbeta and 13 Jbeta primers characterized the PCR. Assay: immunoSEQ multiplex PCR; the TCRdb copy retains only in-frame clones and omits some. In the table there are 150,000 to 200,000 clones, about 80% of which are singletons. This entry belongs to a study of cytomegalovirus exposure and HLA in healthy donors. The CDR3 extends over 12 amino acids. The V end was cut by 6 bases, the J end by 2 bases, with 7 bases between. CDR1 is SEHNR, CDR2 FQNEAQ, per germline (reference sequence). Study-wide points: Most likely, a cluster of highly shared sequence variants arose as a sequencing artifact. Certain indistinguishable V segments, among them TRBV6-2 and TRBV6-3, were excluded.

The sequence derives from a woman in her 30s in good health and CMV-seropositive. Material: PBMCs. V usage is TRBV7-9 and J usage is TRBJ1-2; D may be TRBD1 (5 bases). CDR3 region: CASRGLNYGYTF. The CDR3 DNA reads TGTGCCAGCAGGGGACTGAACTATGGCTACACCTTC.